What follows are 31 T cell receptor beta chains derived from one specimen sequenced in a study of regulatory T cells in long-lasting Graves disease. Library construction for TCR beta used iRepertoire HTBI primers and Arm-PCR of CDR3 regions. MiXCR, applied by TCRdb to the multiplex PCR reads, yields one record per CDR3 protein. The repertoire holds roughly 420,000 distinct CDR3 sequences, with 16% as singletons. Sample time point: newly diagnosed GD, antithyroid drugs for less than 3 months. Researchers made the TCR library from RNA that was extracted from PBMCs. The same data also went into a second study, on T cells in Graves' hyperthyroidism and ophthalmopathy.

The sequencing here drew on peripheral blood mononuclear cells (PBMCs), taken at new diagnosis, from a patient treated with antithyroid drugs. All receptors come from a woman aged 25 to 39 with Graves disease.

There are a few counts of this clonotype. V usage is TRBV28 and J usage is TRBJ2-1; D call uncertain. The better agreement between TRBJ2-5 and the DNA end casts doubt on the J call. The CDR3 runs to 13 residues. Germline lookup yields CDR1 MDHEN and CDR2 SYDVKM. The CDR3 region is CASRPGPQRTQYF. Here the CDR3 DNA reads TGTGCCAGCAGGCCCGGCCCCCAACGTACCCAGTACTTC.

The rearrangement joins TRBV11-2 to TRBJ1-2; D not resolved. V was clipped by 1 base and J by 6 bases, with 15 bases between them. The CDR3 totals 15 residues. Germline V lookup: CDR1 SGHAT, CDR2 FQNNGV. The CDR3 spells CASSLVSPGKNGYTF. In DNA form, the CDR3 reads TGTGCCAGCAGCTTAGTTTCTCCGGGGAAGAATGGCTACACCTTC. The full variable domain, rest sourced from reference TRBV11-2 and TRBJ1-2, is EAGVAQSPRYKIIEKRQSVAFWCNPISGHATLYWYQQILGQGPKLLIQFQNNGVVDDSQLPKDRFSAERLKGVDSTLKIQPAKLEDSAVYLCASSLVSPGKNGYTFGSGTRLTVV.

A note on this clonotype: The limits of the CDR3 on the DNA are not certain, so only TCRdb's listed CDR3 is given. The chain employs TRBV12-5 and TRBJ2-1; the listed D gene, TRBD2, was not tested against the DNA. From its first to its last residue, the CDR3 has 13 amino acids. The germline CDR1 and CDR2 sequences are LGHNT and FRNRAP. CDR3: CASGLVAGGSLFF.

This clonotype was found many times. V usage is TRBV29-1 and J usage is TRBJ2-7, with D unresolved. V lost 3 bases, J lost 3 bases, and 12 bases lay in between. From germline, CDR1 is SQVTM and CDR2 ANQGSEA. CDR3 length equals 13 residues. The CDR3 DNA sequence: TGCAGCGTTGAGGCTCCGAACGGCTACGAGCAGTACTTC. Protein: CSVEAPNGYEQYF.

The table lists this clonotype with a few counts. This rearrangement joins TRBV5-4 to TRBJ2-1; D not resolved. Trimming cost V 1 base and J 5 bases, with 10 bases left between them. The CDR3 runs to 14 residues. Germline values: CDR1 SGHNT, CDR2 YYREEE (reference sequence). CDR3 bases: TGTGCCAGCAGCTTGCGTCCACCGGACAATGAGCAGTTCTTC. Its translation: CASSLRPPDNEQFF.

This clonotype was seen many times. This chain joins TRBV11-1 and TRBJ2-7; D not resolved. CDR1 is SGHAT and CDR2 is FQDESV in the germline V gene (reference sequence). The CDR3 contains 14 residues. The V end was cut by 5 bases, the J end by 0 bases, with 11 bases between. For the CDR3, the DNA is TGTGCCAGCAGCCCAGGACGGATCTCCTACGAGCAGTACTTC. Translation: CASSPGRISYEQYF.

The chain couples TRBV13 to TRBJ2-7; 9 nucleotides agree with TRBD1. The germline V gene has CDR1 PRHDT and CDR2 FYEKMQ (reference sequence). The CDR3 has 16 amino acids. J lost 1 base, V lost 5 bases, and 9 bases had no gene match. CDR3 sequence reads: CASSLGVQGASYEQYF. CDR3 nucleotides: TGTGCCAGCAGCCTGGGGGTACAGGGGGCGTCCTACGAGCAGTACTTC.

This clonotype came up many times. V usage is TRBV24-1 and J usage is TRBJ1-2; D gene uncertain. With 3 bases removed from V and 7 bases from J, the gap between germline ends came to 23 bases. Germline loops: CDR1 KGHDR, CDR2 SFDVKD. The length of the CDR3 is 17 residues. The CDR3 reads CATSDPREAHNPFGYTF. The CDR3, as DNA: TGTGCCACCAGTGATCCCCGGGAGGCCCATAATCCCTTTGGCTACACCTTC.

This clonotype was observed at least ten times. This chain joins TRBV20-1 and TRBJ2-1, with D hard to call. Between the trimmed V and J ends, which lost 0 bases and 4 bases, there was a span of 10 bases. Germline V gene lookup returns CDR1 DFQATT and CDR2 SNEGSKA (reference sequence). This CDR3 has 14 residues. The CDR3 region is CSARESAGYNEQFF. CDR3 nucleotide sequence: TGCAGTGCTAGAGAATCAGCCGGGTACAATGAGCAGTTCTTC.

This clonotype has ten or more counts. CDR3 coding DNA: TGTGCCAGCAGTTTATATCCCCCTGGTAGGGATGAGCAGTTCTTC. It is translated as CASSLYPPGRDEQFF. This chain joins TRBV12-3 or TRBV12-4 and TRBJ2-1; unclear D gene. The V end lost 2 bases, the J end lost 8 bases, and 16 bases lay between the germline ends. The CDR3 runs 15 residues.

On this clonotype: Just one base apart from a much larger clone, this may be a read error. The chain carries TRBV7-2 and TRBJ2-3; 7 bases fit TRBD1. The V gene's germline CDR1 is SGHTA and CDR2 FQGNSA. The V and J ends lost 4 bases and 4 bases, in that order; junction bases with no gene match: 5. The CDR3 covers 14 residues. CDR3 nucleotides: TGTGCCAGCAGCTCGGGACAGAACGCAGATACGCAGTATTTT. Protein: CASSSGQNADTQYF. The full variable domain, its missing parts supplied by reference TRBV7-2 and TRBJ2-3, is GAGVSQSPSNKVTEKGKDVELRCDPISGHTALYWYRQSLGQGLEFLIYFQGNSAPDKSGLPSDRFSAERTGGSVSTLTIQRTQQEDSAVYLCASSSGQNADTQYFGPGTRLTVL.

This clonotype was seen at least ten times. CDR3 loop: CASSASLKQSPLHF. The CDR3 nucleotides are TGTGCCAGCAGTGCCTCCTTAAAGCAATCACCCCTCCACTTT. The genes are TRBV12-3 or TRBV12-4 and TRBJ1-6; D gene uncertain. The V gene lost 5 bases and the J gene lost 10 bases, with 15 bases spanning the gap. The CDR3 has 14 residues.

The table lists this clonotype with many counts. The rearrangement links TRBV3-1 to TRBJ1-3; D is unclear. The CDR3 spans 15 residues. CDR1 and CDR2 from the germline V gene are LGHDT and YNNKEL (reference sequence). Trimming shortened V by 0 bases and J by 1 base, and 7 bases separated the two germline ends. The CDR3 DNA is TGTGCCAGCAGCCAAGACAGCAGTTCTGGAAACACCATATATTTT. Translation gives CASSQDSSSGNTIYF.

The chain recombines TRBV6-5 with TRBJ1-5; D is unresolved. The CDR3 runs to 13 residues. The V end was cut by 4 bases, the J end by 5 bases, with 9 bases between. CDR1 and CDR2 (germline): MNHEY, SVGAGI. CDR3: CASSSTRDQPQHF. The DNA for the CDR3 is TGTGCCAGCAGTTCGACACGAGATCAGCCCCAGCATTTT.

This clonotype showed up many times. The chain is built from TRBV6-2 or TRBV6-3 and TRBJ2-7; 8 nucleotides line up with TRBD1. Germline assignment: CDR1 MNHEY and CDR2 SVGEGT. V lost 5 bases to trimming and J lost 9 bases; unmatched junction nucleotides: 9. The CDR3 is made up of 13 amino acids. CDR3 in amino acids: CASSDRQGTRQYF. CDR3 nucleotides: TGTGCCAGCAGTGACAGACAGGGGACGAGGCAGTACTTC.

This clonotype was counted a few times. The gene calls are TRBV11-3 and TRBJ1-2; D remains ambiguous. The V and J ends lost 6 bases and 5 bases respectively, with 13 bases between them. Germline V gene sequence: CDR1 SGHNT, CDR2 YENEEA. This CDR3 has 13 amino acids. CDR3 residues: CASSDGVGYGYTF. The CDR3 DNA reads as TGTGCCAGCAGTGATGGAGTAGGGTATGGCTACACCTTC.

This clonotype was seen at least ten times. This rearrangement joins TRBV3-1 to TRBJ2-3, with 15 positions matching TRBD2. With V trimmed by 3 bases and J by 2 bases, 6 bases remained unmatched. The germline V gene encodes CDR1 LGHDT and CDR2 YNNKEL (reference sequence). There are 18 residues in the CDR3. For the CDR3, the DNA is TGTGCCAGCAGCCACGGACTAGCGGGAGGGACTTACACAGATACGCAGTATTTT. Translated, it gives CASSHGLAGGTYTDTQYF.

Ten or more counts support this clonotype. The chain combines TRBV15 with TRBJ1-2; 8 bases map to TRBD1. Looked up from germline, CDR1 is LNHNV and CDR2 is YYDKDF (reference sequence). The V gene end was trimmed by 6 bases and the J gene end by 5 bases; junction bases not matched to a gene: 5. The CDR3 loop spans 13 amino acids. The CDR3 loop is CATRDTGGYGYTF. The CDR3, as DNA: TGTGCCACCAGAGACACAGGGGGTTATGGCTACACCTTC. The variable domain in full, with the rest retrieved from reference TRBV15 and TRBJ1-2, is DAMVIQNPRYQVTQFGKPVTLSCSQTLNHNVMYWYQQKSSQAPKLLFHYYDKDFNNEADTPDNFQSRRPNTSFCFLDIRSPGLGDTAMYLCATRDTGGYGYTFGSGTRLTVV.

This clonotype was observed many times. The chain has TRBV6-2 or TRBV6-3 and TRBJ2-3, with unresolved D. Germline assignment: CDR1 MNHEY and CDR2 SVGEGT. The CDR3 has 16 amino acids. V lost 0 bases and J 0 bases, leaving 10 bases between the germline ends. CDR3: CASSYSILPSTDTQYF. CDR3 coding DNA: TGTGCCAGCAGTTACTCGATCCTGCCTAGCACAGATACGCAGTATTTT.

The CDR3 nucleotides are TGTGCCAGCAGTTACGGAAAGAGCAGTAAGAACACTGAAGCTTTCTTT. Translated: CASSYGKSSKNTEAFF. The chain combines TRBV6-5 with TRBJ1-1; D gene ambiguous. Trimming removed 2 bases from V and 1 base from J, with 14 bases in between. The CDR3 totals 16 residues. Per the germline V gene, CDR1 is MNHEY and CDR2 is SVGAGI.

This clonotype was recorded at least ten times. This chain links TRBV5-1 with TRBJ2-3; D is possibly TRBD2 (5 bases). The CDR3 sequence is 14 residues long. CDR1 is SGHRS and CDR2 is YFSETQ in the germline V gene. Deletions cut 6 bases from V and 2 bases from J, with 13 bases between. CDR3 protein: CASILGGATDTQYF. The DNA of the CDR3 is TGCGCCAGCATCCTCGGAGGAGCCACAGATACGCAGTATTTT.

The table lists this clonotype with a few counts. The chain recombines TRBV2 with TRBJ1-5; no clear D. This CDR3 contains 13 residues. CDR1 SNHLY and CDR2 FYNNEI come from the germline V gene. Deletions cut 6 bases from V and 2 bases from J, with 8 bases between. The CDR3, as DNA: TGTGCCAGCAGGGAGTTCGGCAATCAGCCCCAGCATTTT. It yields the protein CASREFGNQPQHF.

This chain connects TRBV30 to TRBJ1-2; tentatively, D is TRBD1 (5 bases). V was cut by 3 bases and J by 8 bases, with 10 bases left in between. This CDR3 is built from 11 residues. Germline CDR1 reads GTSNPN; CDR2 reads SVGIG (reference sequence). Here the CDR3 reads CAWSWDGGYTF. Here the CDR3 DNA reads TGTGCCTGGAGCTGGGACGGCGGCTACACCTTC.

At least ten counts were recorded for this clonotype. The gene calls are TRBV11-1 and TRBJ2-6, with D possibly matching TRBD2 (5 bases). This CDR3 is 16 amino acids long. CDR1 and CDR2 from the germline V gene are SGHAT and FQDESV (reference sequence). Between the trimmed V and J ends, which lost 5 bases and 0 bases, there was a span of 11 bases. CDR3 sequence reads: CASSQGRFSGANVLTF. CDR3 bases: TGTGCCAGCAGCCAAGGGAGATTCTCTGGGGCCAACGTCCTGACTTTC.

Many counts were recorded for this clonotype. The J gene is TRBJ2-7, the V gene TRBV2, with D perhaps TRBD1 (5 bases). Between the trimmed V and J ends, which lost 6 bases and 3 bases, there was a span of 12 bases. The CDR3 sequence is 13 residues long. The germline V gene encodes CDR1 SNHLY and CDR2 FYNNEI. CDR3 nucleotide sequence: TGTGCCAGCAGCTGGGGCAGATTCTACGAGCAGTACTTC. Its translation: CASSWGRFYEQYF.

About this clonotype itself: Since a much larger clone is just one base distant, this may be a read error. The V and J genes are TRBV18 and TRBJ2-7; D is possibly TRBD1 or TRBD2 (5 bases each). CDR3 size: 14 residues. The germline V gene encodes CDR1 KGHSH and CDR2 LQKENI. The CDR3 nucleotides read TGTGCCAGCCCACCGCCCGGGGCAATTTACGAGCAGTACTTC. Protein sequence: CASPPPGAIYEQYF.

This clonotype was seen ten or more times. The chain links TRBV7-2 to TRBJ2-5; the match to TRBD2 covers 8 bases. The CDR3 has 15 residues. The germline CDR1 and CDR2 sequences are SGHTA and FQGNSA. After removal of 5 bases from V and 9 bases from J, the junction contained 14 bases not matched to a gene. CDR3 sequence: CASSPPGGRPLAQYF. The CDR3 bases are TGTGCCAGCAGCCCCCCGGGCGGGAGGCCTCTTGCCCAGTACTTC.

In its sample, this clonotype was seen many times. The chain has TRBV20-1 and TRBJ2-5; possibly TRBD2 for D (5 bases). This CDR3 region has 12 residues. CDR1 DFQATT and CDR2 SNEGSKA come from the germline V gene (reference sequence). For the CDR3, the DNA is TGCAGCGCGGGTAGCCCACAAGAGACCCAGTACTTC. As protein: CSAGSPQETQYF.

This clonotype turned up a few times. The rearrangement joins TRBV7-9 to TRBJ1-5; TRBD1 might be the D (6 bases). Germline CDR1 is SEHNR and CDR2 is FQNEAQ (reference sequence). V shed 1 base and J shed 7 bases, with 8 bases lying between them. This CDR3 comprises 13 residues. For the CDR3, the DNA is TGTGCCAGCAGCTTAGTGGGGGCACAGCCCCAGCATTTT. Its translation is CASSLVGAQPQHF.

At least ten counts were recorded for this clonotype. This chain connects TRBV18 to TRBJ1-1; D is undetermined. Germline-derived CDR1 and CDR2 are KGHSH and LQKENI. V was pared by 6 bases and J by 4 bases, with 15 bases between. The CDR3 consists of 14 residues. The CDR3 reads CASSQNAGITEAFF. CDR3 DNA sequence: TGTGCCAGCTCTCAGAACGCGGGAATCACTGAAGCTTTCTTT.

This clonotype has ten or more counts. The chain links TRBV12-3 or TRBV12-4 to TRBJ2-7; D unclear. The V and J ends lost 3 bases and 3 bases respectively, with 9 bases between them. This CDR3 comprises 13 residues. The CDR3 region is CASSLWNGYEQYF. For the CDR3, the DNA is TGTGCCAGCAGTTTGTGGAACGGCTACGAGCAGTACTTC.